This TCR beta chain was captured in a study of technical replicates of blood from a few donors. This CDR3 has 14 residues. Germline CDR1 reads MNHEY; CDR2 reads SVGAGI. Trimming cost V 6 bases and J 4 bases, with 13 bases left between them. Here immunoSEQ multiplex PCR was the method, and the copy in TCRdb shows in-frame clones only, minus some. The data contain around 61,000 clones, approximately 83% of them seen just once; the ten biggest clones take up about 5%. The rearrangement joins TRBV6-5 to TRBJ2-1; D might be TRBD2 (6 bases). The sample was PBMCs. The clonotype comes from a human donor in good health. Some clones in this sample may be carry-over from other donors' samples. The CDR3 region is CASSSRGAYNEQFF. CDR3 DNA sequence: TGTGCCAGCAGCTCACGCGGGGCATACAATGAGCAGTTCTTC.